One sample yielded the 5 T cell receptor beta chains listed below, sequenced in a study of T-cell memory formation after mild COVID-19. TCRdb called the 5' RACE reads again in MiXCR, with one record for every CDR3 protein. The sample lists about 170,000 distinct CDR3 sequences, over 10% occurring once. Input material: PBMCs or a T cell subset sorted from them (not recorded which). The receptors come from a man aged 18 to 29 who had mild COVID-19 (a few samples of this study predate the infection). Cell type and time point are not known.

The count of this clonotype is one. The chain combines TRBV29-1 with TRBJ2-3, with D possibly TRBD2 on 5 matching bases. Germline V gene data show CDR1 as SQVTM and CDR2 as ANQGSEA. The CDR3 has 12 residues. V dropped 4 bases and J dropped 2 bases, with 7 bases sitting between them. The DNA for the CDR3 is TGCAGCGTTGGGGAGAACACAGATACGCAGTATTTT. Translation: CSVGENTDTQYF.

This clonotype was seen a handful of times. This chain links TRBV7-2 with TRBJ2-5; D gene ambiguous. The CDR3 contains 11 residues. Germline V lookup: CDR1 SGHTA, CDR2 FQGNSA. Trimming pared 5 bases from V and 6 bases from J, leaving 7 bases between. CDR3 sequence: CASSLGQTQYF. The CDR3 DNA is TGTGCCAGCAGCCTCGGACAGACCCAGTACTTC.

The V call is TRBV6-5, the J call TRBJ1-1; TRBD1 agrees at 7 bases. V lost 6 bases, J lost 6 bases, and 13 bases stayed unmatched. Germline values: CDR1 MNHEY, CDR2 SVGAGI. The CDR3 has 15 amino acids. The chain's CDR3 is CASSVGGPGAPEAFF. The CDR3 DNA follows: TGTGCCAGCAGCGTAGGGGGCCCGGGGGCCCCTGAAGCTTTCTTT.

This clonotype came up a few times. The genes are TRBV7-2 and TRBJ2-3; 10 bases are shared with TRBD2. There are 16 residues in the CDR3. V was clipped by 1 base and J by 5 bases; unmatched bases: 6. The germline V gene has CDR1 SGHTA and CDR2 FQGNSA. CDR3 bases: TGTGCCAGCAGCTTAGGGCTAGCGGGGGCGGGAGATACGCAGTATTTT. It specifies CASSLGLAGAGDTQYF.

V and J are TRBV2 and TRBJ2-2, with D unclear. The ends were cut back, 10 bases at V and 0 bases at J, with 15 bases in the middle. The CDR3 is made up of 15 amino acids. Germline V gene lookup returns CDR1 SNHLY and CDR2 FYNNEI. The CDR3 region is CANRHQGPNTGELFF. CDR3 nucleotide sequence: TGTGCCAACCGACACCAAGGTCCGAACACCGGGGAGCTGTTTTTT.